This T cell receptor (beta chain) was captured in a study of neoadjuvant nivolumab and ipilimumab in lung cancer. Study background: Patients got nivolumab 3 mg/kg on days 1, 15 and 29; combination added ipilimumab 1 mg/kg day 1.

Findings and caveats of the study: Only two of four nivolumab-treated tumors gained richness and clonality by surgery. TCR clonality did not significantly correlate with pathologic tumor regression.

On this clone itself: What it recognizes is unknown.

Clones were sequenced by immunoSEQ multiplex PCR, and TCRdb holds only the in-frame ones, with some missing. The sample records 25,000 to 35,000 clones, nearly 85% being singletons. The source of this sequence is an adult with non-small cell lung cancer. The sample here was tumor tissue, taken after neoadjuvant nivolumab, alone or with ipilimumab, at or shortly before surgery.

Here the CDR3 DNA reads TGTGCCAGCGGGCCCTTAGGGACAGCCTACGAGCAGTACTTC. The encoded protein is CASGPLGTAYEQYF. This chain joins TRBV28 and TRBJ2-7, with TRBD1 identical over 7 bases. The CDR3 is 14 residues long. CDR1 MDHEN and CDR2 SYDVKM come from the germline V gene. Trimming removed 8 bases from V and 2 bases from J; junction bases left unmatched: 9. Variable domain in full (rest from reference TRBV28 and TRBJ2-7): DVKVTQSSRYLVKRTGEKVFLECVQDMDHENMFWYRQDPGLGLRLIYFSYDVKMKEKGDIPEGYSVSREKKERFSLILESASTNQTSMYLCASGPLGTAYEQYFGPGTRLTVT.